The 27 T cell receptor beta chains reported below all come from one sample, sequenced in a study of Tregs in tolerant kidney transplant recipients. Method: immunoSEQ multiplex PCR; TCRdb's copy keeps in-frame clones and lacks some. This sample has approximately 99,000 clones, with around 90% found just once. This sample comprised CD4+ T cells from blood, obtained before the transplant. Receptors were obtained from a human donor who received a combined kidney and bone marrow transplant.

CDR3 nucleotide sequence: TGTGCCAGCAGTTACTCGAATGCAGGGGGATATGGCTACACCTTC. This codes for CASSYSNAGGYGYTF. This chain connects TRBV6-5 to TRBJ1-2, with 7 nucleotides matching TRBD1. The CDR3 runs 15 residues. V lost 0 bases and J lost 5; bases outside the gene matches: 6. Germline V lookup: CDR1 MNHEY, CDR2 SVGAGI.

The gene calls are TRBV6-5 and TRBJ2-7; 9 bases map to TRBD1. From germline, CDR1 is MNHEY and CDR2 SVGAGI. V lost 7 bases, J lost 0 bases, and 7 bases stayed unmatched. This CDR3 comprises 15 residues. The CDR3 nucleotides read TGTGCCAGCACCCCCGGGACAGGGAGCTCCTACGAGCAGTACTTC. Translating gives CASTPGTGSSYEQYF.

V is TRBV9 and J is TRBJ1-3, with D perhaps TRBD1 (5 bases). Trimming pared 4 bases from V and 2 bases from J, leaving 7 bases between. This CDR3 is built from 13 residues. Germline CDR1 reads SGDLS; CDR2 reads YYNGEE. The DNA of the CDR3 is TGTGCCAGCAGCCCAGGGCCTGGAAACACCATATATTTT. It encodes CASSPGPGNTIYF.

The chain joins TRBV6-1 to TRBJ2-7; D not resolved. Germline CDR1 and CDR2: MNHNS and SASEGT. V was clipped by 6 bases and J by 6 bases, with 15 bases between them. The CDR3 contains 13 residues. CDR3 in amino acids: CASRTSPLVEQYF. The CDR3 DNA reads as TGTGCCAGCAGAACCTCCCCCCTAGTCGAGCAGTACTTC.

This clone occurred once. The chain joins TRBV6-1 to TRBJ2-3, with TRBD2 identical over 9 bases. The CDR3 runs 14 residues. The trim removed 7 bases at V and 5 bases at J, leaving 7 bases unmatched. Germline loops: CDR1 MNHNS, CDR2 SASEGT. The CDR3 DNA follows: TGTGCCAGCACGGAGCGGGGGGCAGGAGATACGCAGTATTTT. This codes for CASTERGAGDTQYF.

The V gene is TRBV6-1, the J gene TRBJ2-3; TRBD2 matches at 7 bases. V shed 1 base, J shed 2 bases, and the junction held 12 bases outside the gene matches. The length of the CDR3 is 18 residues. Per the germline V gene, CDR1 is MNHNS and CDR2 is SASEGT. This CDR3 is CASSEVGLAVSHTDTQYF. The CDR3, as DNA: TGTGCCAGCAGTGAAGTGGGTCTAGCGGTAAGCCACACAGATACGCAGTATTTT.

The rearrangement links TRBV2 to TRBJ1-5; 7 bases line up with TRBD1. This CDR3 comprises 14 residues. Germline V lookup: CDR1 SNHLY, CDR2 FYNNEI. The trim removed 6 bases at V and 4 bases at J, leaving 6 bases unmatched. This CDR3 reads CASRTRTGNQPQHF. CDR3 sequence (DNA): TGTGCCAGCAGAACCCGGACAGGAAATCAGCCCCAGCATTTT.

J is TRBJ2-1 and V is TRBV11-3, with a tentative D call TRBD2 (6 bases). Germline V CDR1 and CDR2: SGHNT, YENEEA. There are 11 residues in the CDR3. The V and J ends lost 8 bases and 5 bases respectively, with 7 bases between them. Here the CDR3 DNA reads TGTGCCAGCTCGGGAGACAATGAGCAGTTCTTC. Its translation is CASSGDNEQFF.

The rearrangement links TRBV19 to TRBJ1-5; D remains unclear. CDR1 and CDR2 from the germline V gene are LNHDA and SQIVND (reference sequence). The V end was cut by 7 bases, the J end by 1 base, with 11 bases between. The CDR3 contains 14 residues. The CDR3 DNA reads TGTGCCAGTAAAAACTCGCAAAGCAATCAGCCCCAGCATTTT. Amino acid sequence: CASKNSQSNQPQHF.

The DNA for the CDR3 is TGTGCCAGCAGCTCTGGACAGGGGTGGGAAATCGGCTACACCTTC. It translates to CASSSGQGWEIGYTF. The rearrangement joins TRBV7-9 to TRBJ1-2; 9 bases are a match to TRBD1. Germline CDR1 is SEHNR and CDR2 is FQNEAQ (reference sequence). There are 15 residues in the CDR3. V lost 4 bases and J lost 8; bases outside the gene matches: 11.

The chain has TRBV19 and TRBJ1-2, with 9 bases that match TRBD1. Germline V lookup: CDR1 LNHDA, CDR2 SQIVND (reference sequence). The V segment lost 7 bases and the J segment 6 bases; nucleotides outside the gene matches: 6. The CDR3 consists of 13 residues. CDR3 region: CASTTGTGNGYTF. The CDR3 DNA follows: TGTGCCAGTACCACCGGGACAGGGAATGGCTACACCTTC. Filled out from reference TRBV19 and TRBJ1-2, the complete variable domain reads DGGITQSPKYLFRKEGQNVTLSCEQNLNHDAMYWYRQDPGQGLRLIYYSQIVNDFQKGDIAEGYSVSREKKESFPLTVTSAQKNPTAFYLCASTTGTGNGYTFGSGTRLTVV.

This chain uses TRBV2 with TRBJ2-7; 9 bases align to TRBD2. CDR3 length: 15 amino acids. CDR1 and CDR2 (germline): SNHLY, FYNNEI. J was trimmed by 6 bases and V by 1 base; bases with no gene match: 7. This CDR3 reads CASSEEAGLAVEQYF. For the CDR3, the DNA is TGTGCCAGCAGTGAAGAGGCGGGACTAGCAGTCGAGCAGTACTTC. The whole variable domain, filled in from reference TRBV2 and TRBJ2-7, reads EPEVTQTPSHQVTQMGQEVILRCVPISNHLYFYWYRQILGQKVEFLVSFYNNEISEKSEIFDDQFSVERPDGSNFTLKIRSTKLEDSAMYFCASSEEAGLAVEQYFGPGTRLTVT.

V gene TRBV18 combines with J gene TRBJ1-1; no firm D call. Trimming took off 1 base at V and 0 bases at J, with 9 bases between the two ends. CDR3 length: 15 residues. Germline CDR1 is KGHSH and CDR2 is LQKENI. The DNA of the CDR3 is TGTGCCAGCTCACCACGCGAGGTAGTGAACACTGAAGCTTTCTTT. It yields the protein CASSPREVVNTEAFF.

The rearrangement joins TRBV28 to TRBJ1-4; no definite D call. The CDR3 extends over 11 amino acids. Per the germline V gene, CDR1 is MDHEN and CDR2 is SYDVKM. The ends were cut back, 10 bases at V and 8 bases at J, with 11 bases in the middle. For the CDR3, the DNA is TGTGCCACTCAATTCCTAGAAAAACTGTTTTTT. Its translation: CATQFLEKLFF.

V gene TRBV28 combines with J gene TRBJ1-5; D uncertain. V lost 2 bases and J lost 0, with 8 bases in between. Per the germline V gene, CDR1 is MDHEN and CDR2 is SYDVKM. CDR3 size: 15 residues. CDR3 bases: TGTGCCAGCAGTTTAACTGTCCGTAGCAATCAGCCCCAGCATTTT. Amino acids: CASSLTVRSNQPQHF.

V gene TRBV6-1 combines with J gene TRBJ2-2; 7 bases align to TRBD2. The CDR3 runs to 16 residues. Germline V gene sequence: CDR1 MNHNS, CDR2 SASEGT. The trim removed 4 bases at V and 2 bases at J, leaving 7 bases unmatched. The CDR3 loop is CASSVSSGGNTGELFF. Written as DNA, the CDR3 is TGTGCCAGCAGTGTGAGTTCGGGGGGTAACACCGGGGAGCTGTTTTTT.

CDR3 in amino acids: CASSPLRDREQGYTF. The DNA of the CDR3 is TGTGCCAGCTCACCTCTCCGGGACAGGGAACAAGGCTACACCTTC. This chain joins TRBV18 and TRBJ1-2; TRBD1 aligns across 9 bases. The CDR3 runs 15 residues. In germline, CDR1 is KGHSH, CDR2 LQKENI. J was trimmed by 8 bases and V by 3 bases; bases with no gene match: 10. The whole variable domain, remainder taken from reference TRBV18 and TRBJ1-2, is NAGVMQNPRHLVRRRGQEARLRCSPMKGHSHVYWYRQLPEEGLKFMVYLQKENIIDESGMPKERFSAEFPKEGPSILRIQQVVRGDSAAYFCASSPLRDREQGYTFGSGTRLTVV.

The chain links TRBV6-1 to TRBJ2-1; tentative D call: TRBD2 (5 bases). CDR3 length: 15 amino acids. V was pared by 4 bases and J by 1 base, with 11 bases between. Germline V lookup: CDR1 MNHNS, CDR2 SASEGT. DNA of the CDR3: TGTGCCAGCAGTGTCCGAGGGCTTTCCTACAATGAGCAGTTCTTC. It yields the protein CASSVRGLSYNEQFF.

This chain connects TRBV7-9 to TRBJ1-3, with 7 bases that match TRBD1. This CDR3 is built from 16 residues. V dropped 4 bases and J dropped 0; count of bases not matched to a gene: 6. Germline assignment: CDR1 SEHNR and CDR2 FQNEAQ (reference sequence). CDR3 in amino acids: CASSSRQGSSGNTIYF. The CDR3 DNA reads TGTGCCAGCAGCTCTAGACAGGGTTCCTCTGGAAACACCATATATTTT.

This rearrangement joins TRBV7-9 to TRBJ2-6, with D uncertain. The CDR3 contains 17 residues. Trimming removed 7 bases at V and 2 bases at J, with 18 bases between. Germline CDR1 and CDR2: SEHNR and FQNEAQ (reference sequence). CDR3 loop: CASIRSPRRAGANVLTF. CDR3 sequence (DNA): TGTGCCAGCATTCGTTCCCCCAGGCGCGCTGGGGCCAACGTCCTGACTTTC.

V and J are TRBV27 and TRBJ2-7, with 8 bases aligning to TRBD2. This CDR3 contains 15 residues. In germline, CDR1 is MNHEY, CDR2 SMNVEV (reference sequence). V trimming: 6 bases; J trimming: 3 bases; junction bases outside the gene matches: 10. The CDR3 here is CASRSERGGLYEQYF. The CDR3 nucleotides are TGTGCCAGCAGGTCCGAACGGGGGGGTCTCTACGAGCAGTACTTC.

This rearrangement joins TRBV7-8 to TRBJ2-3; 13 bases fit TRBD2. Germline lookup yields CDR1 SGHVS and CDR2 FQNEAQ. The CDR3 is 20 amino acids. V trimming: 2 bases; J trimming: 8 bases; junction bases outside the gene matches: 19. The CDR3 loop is CASSLRGDLGTSGKQGTQYF. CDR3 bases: TGTGCCAGCAGCTTACGAGGGGATCTTGGGACTAGCGGGAAGCAGGGTACGCAGTATTTT.

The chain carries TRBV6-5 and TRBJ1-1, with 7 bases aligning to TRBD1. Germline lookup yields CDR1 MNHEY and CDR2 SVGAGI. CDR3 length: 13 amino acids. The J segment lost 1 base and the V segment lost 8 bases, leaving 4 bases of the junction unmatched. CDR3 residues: CASSRDRNTEAFF. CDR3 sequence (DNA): TGTGCCAGCTCGCGGGACAGGAACACTGAAGCTTTCTTT.

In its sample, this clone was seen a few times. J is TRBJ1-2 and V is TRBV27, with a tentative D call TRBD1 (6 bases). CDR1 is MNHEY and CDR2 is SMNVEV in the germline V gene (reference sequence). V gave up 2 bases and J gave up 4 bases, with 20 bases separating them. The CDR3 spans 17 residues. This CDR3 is CASSLAGAGGGIYGYTF. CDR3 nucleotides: TGTGCCAGCAGTTTAGCAGGGGCAGGAGGAGGAATCTATGGCTACACCTTC.

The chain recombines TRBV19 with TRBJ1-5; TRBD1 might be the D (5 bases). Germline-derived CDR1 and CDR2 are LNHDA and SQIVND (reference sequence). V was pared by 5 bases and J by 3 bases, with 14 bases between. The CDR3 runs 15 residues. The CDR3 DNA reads TGTGCCAGTAGTTATGGGGGGTCTCACAATCAGCCCCAGCATTTT. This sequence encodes CASSYGGSHNQPQHF.

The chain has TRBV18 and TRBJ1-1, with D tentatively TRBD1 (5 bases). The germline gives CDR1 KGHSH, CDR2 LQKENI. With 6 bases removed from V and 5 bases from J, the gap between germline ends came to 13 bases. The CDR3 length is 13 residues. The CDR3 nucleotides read TGTGCCAGCTCCTCGGGCGGGGGAACTGAAGCTTTCTTT. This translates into CASSSGGGTEAFF.

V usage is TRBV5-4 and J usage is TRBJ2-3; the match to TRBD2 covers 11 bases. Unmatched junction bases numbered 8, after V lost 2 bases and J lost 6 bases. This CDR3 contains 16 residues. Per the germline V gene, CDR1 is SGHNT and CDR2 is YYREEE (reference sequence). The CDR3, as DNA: TGTGCCAGCAGCTTAGGTAGCGGGAGGGCCCGGGATACGCAGTATTTT. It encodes CASSLGSGRARDTQYF.